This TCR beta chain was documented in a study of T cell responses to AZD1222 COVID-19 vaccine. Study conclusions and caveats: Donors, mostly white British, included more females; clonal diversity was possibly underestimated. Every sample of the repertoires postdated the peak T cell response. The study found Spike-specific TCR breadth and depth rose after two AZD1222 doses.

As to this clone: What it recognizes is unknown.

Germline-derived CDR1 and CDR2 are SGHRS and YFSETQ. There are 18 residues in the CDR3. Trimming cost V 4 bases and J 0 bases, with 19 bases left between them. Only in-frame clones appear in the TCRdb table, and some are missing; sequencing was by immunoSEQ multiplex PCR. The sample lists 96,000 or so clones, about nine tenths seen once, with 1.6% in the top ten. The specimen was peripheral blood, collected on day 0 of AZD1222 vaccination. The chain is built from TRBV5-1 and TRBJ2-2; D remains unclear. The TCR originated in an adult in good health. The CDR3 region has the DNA TGCGCCAGCAGCCTGTCGGTCCTGGCAGGAACGAACACCGGGGAGCTGTTTTTT. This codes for CASSLSVLAGTNTGELFF.